The sequence of this T cell receptor (beta chain) was determined in a study of response to subunit inactivated influenza vaccine. Using its own MiXCR run on the RT-PCR reads, TCRdb lists one record per CDR3 protein. Altogether about 650,000 distinct CDR3 sequences are present, around a sixth being singletons, with the ten largest covering around 10%. Overall study findings and caveats: Authors proposed each seasonal influenza vaccination draws in few new T cells.

The ends lost 6 bases at V and 5 bases at J; junction bases unmatched: 4. The CDR3 extends over 13 amino acids. This clonotype was recorded a few times. Its antigen remains unknown. Material: PBMCs from blood, obtained roughly 13 days after vaccination. The sequence derives from a man over 45 who received an inactivated influenza vaccine. The rearrangement links TRBV12-3 or TRBV12-4 to TRBJ1-5; 7 nucleotides agree with TRBD1. CDR3 DNA: TGTGCCAGCAGGGGACAGCCTTATCAGCCCCAGCATTTT. Translating gives CASRGQPYQPQHF.